One sample yielded the 14 T cell receptor beta chains listed below, sequenced in a study of OX40 agonist ivuxolimab in advanced cancers. TCRdb keeps only in-frame clones here, not all; method: immunoSEQ multiplex PCR. The sample records approximately 68,000 clones, roughly 90% being singletons. The sample was CD4+ or CD8+ T cells sorted from blood, taken in a trial of the OX40 agonist ivuxolimab. Receptor source: an adult with an advanced solid tumor such as melanoma, head and neck, liver or kidney cancer.

This clone was recorded only once. The rearrangement links TRBV5-8 to TRBJ1-1; no definite D call. This CDR3 is 17 amino acids long. The germline CDR1 and CDR2 sequences are SGHTS and YDEGEE. Trimming took 4 bases from V and 0 from J, leaving 19 bases between them. The CDR3 nucleotides are TGTGCCAGCAGCCCGCTTTTTGGGCAGCCGATGAACACTGAAGCTTTCTTT. Protein: CASSPLFGQPMNTEAFF.

This clone came up once. The chain joins TRBV7-2 to TRBJ2-7, with 9 bases aligning to TRBD2. CDR1 is SGHTA and CDR2 is FQGNSA in the germline V gene. Losses at the gene ends were 5 bases for V and 5 bases for J; bases not matched to a gene: 4. The CDR3 is 13 amino acids. DNA of the CDR3: TGTGCCAGCAGCCTCCGGACTAGCGACGAGCAGTACTTC. Its protein product is CASSLRTSDEQYF.

This chain joins TRBV7-3 and TRBJ2-5; 7 nucleotides line up with TRBD1. Germline CDR1 and CDR2: SGHTA and FQGTGA. This CDR3 has 14 residues. V dropped 5 bases and J dropped 4; count of bases not matched to a gene: 7. CDR3 loop: CASSPDRVSETQYF. The CDR3 region has the DNA TGTGCCAGCAGCCCCGACAGGGTGTCAGAGACCCAGTACTTC.

The chain is built from TRBV6-5 and TRBJ2-2; tentative D call: TRBD1 (5 bases). This CDR3 is built from 14 residues. The ends were cut back, 3 bases at V and 3 bases at J, with 8 bases in the middle. Germline loops: CDR1 MNHEY, CDR2 SVGAGI. The CDR3 DNA follows: TGTGCCAGCAGTTATCTCAGGGACACCGGGGAGCTGTTTTTT. Translating it yields CASSYLRDTGELFF.

V gene TRBV6-6 combines with J gene TRBJ1-2; no clear D gene. Looked up from germline, CDR1 is MNHNY and CDR2 is SVGAGI (reference sequence). Trimming shortened V by 5 bases and J by 3 bases, and 10 bases separated the two germline ends. This CDR3 comprises 13 residues. The CDR3 sequence: CASSAWRDYGYTF. As DNA, the CDR3 is TGTGCCAGCAGTGCTTGGAGGGACTATGGCTACACCTTC.

The rearrangement links TRBV6-1 to TRBJ1-2; D is unclear. The CDR3 contains 14 residues. Looked up from germline, CDR1 is MNHNS and CDR2 is SASEGT. Between the trimmed V and J ends, which lost 7 bases and 8 bases, there was a span of 20 bases. This CDR3 is CASTSPISRGGYTF. As DNA, the CDR3 is TGTGCCAGCACCTCGCCCATTTCCCGTGGGGGCTACACCTTC.

This chain joins TRBV28 and TRBJ1-4; TRBD1 aligns across 8 bases. Germline V gene sequence: CDR1 MDHEN, CDR2 SYDVKM. The CDR3 length is 14 residues. With 5 bases clipped from V and 8 bases from J, the junction kept 7 bases outside the gene matches. CDR3 protein: CASSPQGAWEKLFF. CDR3 sequence (DNA): TGTGCCAGCAGTCCCCAGGGGGCTTGGGAAAAACTGTTTTTT. The complete variable domain, with remaining parts taken from reference TRBV28 and TRBJ1-4, reads DVKVTQSSRYLVKRTGEKVFLECVQDMDHENMFWYRQDPGLGLRLIYFSYDVKMKEKGDIPEGYSVSREKKERFSLILESASTNQTSMYLCASSPQGAWEKLFFGSGTQLSVL.

The genes are TRBV9 and TRBJ1-3; no firm D call. This CDR3 has 15 residues. The V end lost 2 bases, the J end lost 4 bases, and 13 bases lay between the germline ends. The germline V gene has CDR1 SGDLS and CDR2 YYNGEE. The CDR3 DNA follows: TGTGCCAGCAGCGTTTCGGGGATGGGGGGAAACACCATATATTTT. Translating it yields CASSVSGMGGNTIYF.

This sequence joins TRBV5-6 and TRBJ1-2, with a weak D call TRBD1 (5 bases). Trimming shortened V by 7 bases and J by 4 bases, and 23 bases separated the two germline ends. The CDR3 is made up of 16 amino acids. Germline V gives CDR1 SGHDT, CDR2 YYEEEE. The CDR3 is CASAYPRGDEGYGYTF. The CDR3 DNA reads TGTGCCAGCGCATACCCCCGGGGGGATGAAGGCTATGGCTACACCTTC.

This clone was counted a single time. This chain links TRBV6-1 with TRBJ1-3, with no clear D. V was clipped by 1 base and J by 4 bases, with 5 bases between them. The CDR3 covers 13 residues. Per the germline V gene, CDR1 is MNHNS and CDR2 is SASEGT. This CDR3 is CASSEVIGNTIYF. CDR3 DNA sequence: TGTGCCAGCAGTGAAGTAATCGGAAACACCATATATTTT.

V is TRBV7-3 and J is TRBJ2-1; the D gene could be TRBD1 or TRBD2 (5 bases each). The V gene's germline CDR1 is SGHTA and CDR2 FQGTGA. The CDR3 is 15 amino acids. V lost 4 bases, J lost 6 bases, and 16 bases lay in between. As DNA, the CDR3 is TGTGCCAGCAGCTCGGGACGCATAGCCCTCAATGAGCAGTTCTTC. It specifies CASSSGRIALNEQFF.

The V call is TRBV7-9, the J call TRBJ2-7; D is possibly TRBD1 or TRBD2 (5 bases each). V was pared by 5 bases and J by 3 bases, with 11 bases between. This CDR3 contains 13 residues. CDR1 is SEHNR, CDR2 FQNEAQ, per germline (reference sequence). The CDR3 DNA follows: TGTGCCAGCAGCCCGGGACGGAACTACGAGCAGTACTTC. Amino acids: CASSPGRNYEQYF.

This clone was picked up a small number of times. This sequence joins TRBV6-1 and TRBJ1-5; 10 positions agree with TRBD1. Germline values: CDR1 MNHNS, CDR2 SASEGT. The CDR3 has 15 residues. Trimming at V came to 6 bases and at J to 2 bases, leaving 4 bases not matched to a gene. The CDR3 sequence is CASRGTGVGNQPQHF. The CDR3 region has the DNA TGTGCCAGCAGGGGGACAGGGGTGGGCAATCAGCCCCAGCATTTT.

The CDR3 DNA is TGCGCCAGCAGTGAGGACGAGTCCACAGATACGCAGTATTTT. The encoded protein is CASSEDESTDTQYF. This sequence joins TRBV10-1 and TRBJ2-3, with D unclear. The CDR3 spans 14 residues. With 2 bases removed from V and 2 bases from J, the gap between germline ends came to 8 bases. The V gene's germline CDR1 is WNHNN and CDR2 SYGVQD (reference sequence).